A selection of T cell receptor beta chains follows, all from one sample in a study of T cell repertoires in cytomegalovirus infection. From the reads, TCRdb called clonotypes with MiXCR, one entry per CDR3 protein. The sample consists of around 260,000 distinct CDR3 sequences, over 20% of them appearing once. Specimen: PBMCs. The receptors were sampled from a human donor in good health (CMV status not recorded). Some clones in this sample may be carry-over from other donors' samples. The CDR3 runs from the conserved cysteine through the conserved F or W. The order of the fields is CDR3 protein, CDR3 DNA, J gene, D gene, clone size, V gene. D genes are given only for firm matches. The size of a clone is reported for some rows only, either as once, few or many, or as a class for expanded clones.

CDR3: CASIRGANVLTF
DNA: TGTGCCAGCATTCGTGGGGCCAACGTCCTGACTTTC
J: TRBJ2-6
D: -
size: many
V: TRBV12-3/TRBV12-4

CDR3: CASSHSGSGDYGYTF
DNA: TGTGCCAGCAGCCATAGCGGTTCGGGGGACTATGGCTACACCTTC
J: TRBJ1-2
D: -
size: few
V: TRBV7-2

CDR3: CASSFQPLAGGYNEQFF
DNA: TGTGCCAGCAGCTTCCAACCACTAGCGGGAGGATACAATGAGCAGTTCTTC
J: TRBJ2-1
D: TRBD2
size: -
V: TRBV7-2

CDR3: CASSFGNSGTEAFF
DNA: TGTGCCAGCAGCTTCGGCAACAGTGGGACTGAAGCTTTCTTT
J: TRBJ1-1
D: -
size: many
V: TRBV7-2

CDR3: CASSSETGTVSYEQYF
DNA: TGTGCCAGCTCATCGGAGACCGGGACAGTCTCCTACGAGCAGTACTTC
J: TRBJ2-7
D: TRBD1
size: -
V: TRBV18

CDR3: CASSQEGTSGGETQYF
DNA: TGTGCCAGCAGCCAAGAGGGGACTAGCGGAGGGGAGACCCAGTACTTC
J: TRBJ2-5
D: TRBD2
size: -
V: TRBV3-1

CDR3: CASNEGQSTYGYTF
DNA: TGCGCCAGCAACGAAGGGCAAAGTACCTATGGCTACACCTTC
J: TRBJ1-2
D: -
size: -
V: TRBV5-1

CDR3: CASNLAGQSYEQYF
DNA: TGCGCCAGCAACTTAGCGGGACAGTCGTACGAGCAGTACTTC
J: TRBJ2-7
D: -
size: -
V: TRBV5-1

CDR3: CASSRTGQSYNEQFF
DNA: TGCGCCAGCAGCAGGACGGGACAGAGCTACAATGAGCAGTTCTTC
J: TRBJ2-1
D: TRBD1
size: few
V: TRBV10-2

CDR3: CASSYRAGEGGEQFF
DNA: TGTGCCAGCAGCTATCGGGCGGGAGAGGGCGGTGAGCAGTTCTTC
J: TRBJ2-1
D: TRBD2
size: many
V: TRBV7-2

CDR3: CASGASGRRNEQFF
DNA: TGTGCCAGCGGCGCTAGCGGGAGGAGGAATGAGCAGTTCTTC
J: TRBJ2-1
D: TRBD2
size: many
V: TRBV7-2

CDR3: CASSPEPSLNEQFF
DNA: TGTGCCAGCAGCCCAGAACCGAGCCTAAATGAGCAGTTCTTC
J: TRBJ2-1
D: -
size: many
V: TRBV7-6

CDR3: CASSVRAGVTNEQFF
DNA: TGTGCCAGCAGCGTCAGAGCGGGAGTGACCAATGAGCAGTTCTTC
J: TRBJ2-1
D: TRBD2
size: many
V: TRBV7-2

CDR3: CSADPLEGYGNEQFF
DNA: TGCAGTGCTGACCCTCTAGAGGGATATGGCAATGAGCAGTTCTTC
J: TRBJ2-1
D: -
size: few
V: TRBV20-1

CDR3: CATIDVNEQFF
DNA: TGTGCCACAATAGACGTAAATGAGCAGTTCTTC
J: TRBJ2-1
D: -
size: -
V: TRBV19

CDR3: CASSLYGTGASTDTQYF
DNA: TGTGCCAGCAGCTTATATGGGACAGGGGCTAGCACAGATACGCAGTATTTT
J: TRBJ2-3
D: TRBD1
size: many
V: TRBV7-2

CDR3: CASSLRLAEGERKYF
DNA: TGTGCCAGCAGCTTAAGACTAGCGGAAGGGGAAAGAAAGTACTTC
J: TRBJ2-7
D: TRBD2
size: many
V: TRBV7-2

CDR3: CATSTHRDLPGGYTF
DNA: TGTGCCACCAGCACACACCGGGACCTTCCAGGAGGCTACACCTTC
J: TRBJ1-2
D: -
size: few
V: TRBV24-1

CDR3: CSARPGSPDTQYF
DNA: TGCAGTGCTAGACCAGGCTCGCCAGATACGCAGTATTTT
J: TRBJ2-3
D: -
size: -
V: TRBV20-1

CDR3: CSVAYRDEQFF
DNA: TGCAGCGTTGCTTACCGGGATGAGCAGTTCTTC
J: TRBJ2-1
D: -
size: -
V: TRBV29-1

CDR3: CASSLWRGGQGVNQPQHF
DNA: TGTGCCAGCAGCTTGTGGCGGGGGGGACAGGGGGTCAATCAGCCCCAGCATTTT
J: TRBJ1-5
D: TRBD1
size: many
V: TRBV7-2

CDR3: CASSLGLTGYSNQPQHF
DNA: TGTGCCAGCAGTTTAGGTCTGACAGGGTATAGCAATCAGCCCCAGCATTTT
J: TRBJ1-5
D: TRBD1
size: many
V: TRBV28

CDR3: CASSSPGQGGFNEQFF
DNA: TGTGCCAGTAGTTCCCCCGGACAGGGGGGTTTCAATGAGCAGTTCTTC
J: TRBJ2-1
D: TRBD1
size: few
V: TRBV19

CDR3: CASSPASGDEKLFF
DNA: TGTGCCAGCTCACCAGCATCTGGGGACGAAAAACTGTTTTTT
J: TRBJ1-4
D: -
size: -
V: TRBV18

CDR3: CASSLGSRGKEDTQYF
DNA: TGTGCCAGCAGCTTAGGTAGTAGAGGGAAGGAAGATACGCAGTATTTT
J: TRBJ2-3
D: -
size: -
V: TRBV11-3

CDR3: CASSQDLGDGNEQFF
DNA: TGCGCCAGCAGCCAAGATTTAGGAGACGGCAATGAGCAGTTCTTC
J: TRBJ2-1
D: -
size: many
V: TRBV4-3

CDR3: CASRRDPTYEQYF
DNA: TGTGCCAGCAGGCGGGACCCTACCTACGAGCAGTACTTC
J: TRBJ2-7
D: -
size: -
V: TRBV2

CDR3: CASSSREVQPQHF
DNA: TGTGCCAGCAGCTCGAGAGAGGTTCAGCCCCAGCATTTT
J: TRBJ1-5
D: -
size: -
V: TRBV7-2

CDR3: CATSANNNNEQFF
DNA: TGTGCCACCAGTGCCAACAACAACAATGAGCAGTTCTTC
J: TRBJ2-1
D: -
size: -
V: TRBV24-1

CDR3: CASSLRTSGPTYEQYF
DNA: TGTGCCAGCAGTCTCCGAACTAGCGGGCCTACCTACGAGCAGTACTTC
J: TRBJ2-7
D: TRBD2
size: once
V: TRBV28

CDR3: CASNFLLLGEAFF
DNA: TGTGCCAGCAACTTTCTGTTGCTGGGTGAAGCTTTCTTT
J: TRBJ1-1
D: -
size: -
V: TRBV7-9

CDR3: CATSFRGLGRQPQHF
DNA: TGTGCCACCAGTTTCAGGGGGCTGGGCCGTCAACCCCAGCATTTT
J: TRBJ1-5
D: TRBD1
size: -
V: TRBV24-1

CDR3: CASSRLAGGQTLYEQCF
DNA: TGTGCCAGCAGTCGACTAGCGGGAGGCCAGACTCTCTACGAGCAGTGCTTC
J: TRBJ2-7
D: TRBD2
size: -
V: TRBV7-2

CDR3: CASSRGLAGTHEQYF
DNA: TGTGCCAGCAGTCGGGGACTAGCGGGAACCCACGAGCAGTACTTC
J: TRBJ2-7
D: TRBD2
size: few
V: TRBV6-2/TRBV6-3

CDR3: CASSEPGPGWVETQYF
DNA: TGTGCCAGCAGCGAACCGGGACCTGGCTGGGTTGAGACCCAGTACTTC
J: TRBJ2-5
D: -
size: many
V: TRBV7-2

CDR3: CASSSGPAAEAFF
DNA: TGCGCCAGCAGCTCAGGCCCAGCGGCTGAAGCTTTCTTT
J: TRBJ1-1
D: -
size: -
V: TRBV5-1

CDR3: CASSSRRGGTGRTEAFF
DNA: TGTGCCAGCAGCTCCCGACGGGGAGGGACAGGGAGGACTGAAGCTTTCTTT
J: TRBJ1-1
D: TRBD1
size: few
V: TRBV11-2

CDR3: CASSALWRNTEAFF
DNA: TGTGCCAGCAGCGCACTCTGGAGGAACACTGAAGCTTTCTTT
J: TRBJ1-1
D: -
size: -
V: TRBV12-3/TRBV12-4

CDR3: CASSLAGESRNEQFF
DNA: TGTGCCAGCAGCTTAGCGGGGGAGTCCAGGAATGAGCAGTTCTTC
J: TRBJ2-1
D: TRBD2
size: -
V: TRBV28

CDR3: CSVETIIQETQYF
DNA: TGCAGCGTTGAAACCATAATCCAAGAGACCCAGTACTTC
J: TRBJ2-5
D: -
size: -
V: TRBV29-1

CDR3: CASSLDVDNEQFF
DNA: TGTGCCAGCAGCTTAGATGTCGACAATGAGCAGTTCTTC
J: TRBJ2-1
D: -
size: many
V: TRBV7-2

CDR3: CASSSRGRLLETQYF
DNA: TGTGCCAGCAGTTCGAGGGGTAGGCTTCTTGAGACCCAGTACTTC
J: TRBJ2-5
D: -
size: -
V: TRBV7-9

CDR3: CASSLQTTVSGANVLTF
DNA: TGCGCCAGCAGCCTACAGACCACCGTCTCTGGGGCCAACGTCCTGACTTTC
J: TRBJ2-6
D: -
size: many
V: TRBV4-1

CDR3: CASSLGGGGQGFGELFF
DNA: TGTGCCAGCAGTTTAGGAGGAGGGGGACAGGGCTTCGGGGAGCTGTTTTTT
J: TRBJ2-2
D: TRBD1
size: -
V: TRBV28

CDR3: CSARVIGRDQGQFF
DNA: TGCAGTGCTAGAGTAATAGGCAGGGACCAAGGGCAGTTCTTC
J: TRBJ2-1
D: -
size: few
V: TRBV20-1

CDR3: CASSPPGTTQFF
DNA: TGTGCCAGCAGTCCCCCCGGGACAACCCAGTTCTTC
J: TRBJ2-1
D: -
size: -
V: TRBV6-1

CDR3: CASRGGVSQPQHF
DNA: TGTGCCAGCAGGGGAGGTGTTAGTCAGCCCCAGCATTTT
J: TRBJ1-5
D: -
size: -
V: TRBV6-5

CDR3: CASSLERSGEKLFF
DNA: TGCGCCAGCAGCTTGGAAAGGAGTGGGGAAAAACTGTTTTTT
J: TRBJ1-4
D: -
size: few
V: TRBV5-1

CDR3: CSAPGQGLEKLFF
DNA: TGCAGTGCTCCGGGACAGGGATTGGAAAAACTGTTTTTT
J: TRBJ1-4
D: TRBD1
size: -
V: TRBV20-1

CDR3: CSAWTSGGGEQFF
DNA: TGCAGTGCCTGGACTAGCGGAGGCGGTGAGCAGTTCTTC
J: TRBJ2-1
D: TRBD2
size: few
V: TRBV20-1

CDR3: CSANPRDRLRETQYF
DNA: TGCAGTGCTAACCCTCGGGACAGGCTTAGAGAGACCCAGTACTTC
J: TRBJ2-5
D: TRBD1
size: -
V: TRBV20-1

CDR3: CSASVTAGVPDTQYF
DNA: TGCAGTGCTAGCGTCACGGCGGGAGTCCCAGATACGCAGTATTTT
J: TRBJ2-3
D: TRBD2
size: few
V: TRBV20-1

CDR3: CASSLKGAETQYF
DNA: TGTGCCAGCAGCTTAAAGGGGGCGGAGACCCAGTACTTC
J: TRBJ2-5
D: TRBD1
size: many
V: TRBV11-2

CDR3: CATSRKQGDGTDTQYF
DNA: TGTGCCACCAGCAGGAAACAGGGGGACGGCACAGATACGCAGTATTTT
J: TRBJ2-3
D: TRBD1
size: few
V: TRBV15